The 30 T cell receptor beta chains below were found in one sample sequenced in a study of cytomegalovirus exposure and HLA in healthy donors. Method: immunoSEQ multiplex PCR; TCRdb's copy keeps in-frame clones and lacks some. Of 100,000 to 150,000 clones in the sample, 85% to 95% were seen once. The specimen sequenced was PBMCs. These receptors came from a woman younger than 30 in good health and CMV-seronegative.

This chain connects TRBV5-6 to TRBJ1-1, with D perhaps matching TRBD1 (5 bases). Per the germline V gene, CDR1 is SGHDT and CDR2 is YYEEEE. The CDR3 loop spans 15 amino acids. The V end was cut by 3 bases, the J end by 0 bases, with 12 bases between. CDR3 residues: CASSSAGLMNTEAFF. As DNA, the CDR3 is TGTGCCAGCAGCTCCGCGGGACTCATGAACACTGAAGCTTTCTTT.

The chain links TRBV19 to TRBJ1-5; D gene ambiguous. The CDR3 has 16 residues. Trimming removed 1 base at V and 0 bases at J, with 10 bases between. The germline gives CDR1 LNHDA, CDR2 SQIVND (reference sequence). The CDR3 reads CASSIGSTYSNQPQHF. For the CDR3, the DNA is TGTGCCAGTAGTATAGGGTCGACTTATAGCAATCAGCCCCAGCATTTT.

This chain links TRBV7-9 with TRBJ1-1, with TRBD1 matching over 7 bases. Looked up from germline, CDR1 is SEHNR and CDR2 is FQNEAQ (reference sequence). Unmatched junction bases numbered 5, after V lost 5 bases and J lost 5 bases. The CDR3 has 13 amino acids. The CDR3 nucleotides read TGTGCCAGCAGCCAGAAGACAGGGACTGAAGCTTTCTTT. Residues: CASSQKTGTEAFF.

The CDR3 nucleotides are TGTGCCAGCAGCCAGGGTTCTTATAGCAATCAGCCCCAGCATTTT. Its translation: CASSQGSYSNQPQHF. The V gene is TRBV27, the J gene TRBJ1-5; D perhaps matches TRBD1 (5 bases). The V gene's germline CDR1 is MNHEY and CDR2 SMNVEV (reference sequence). V gave up 6 bases and J gave up 0 bases, with 12 bases separating them. The length of the CDR3 is 15 residues.

The chain has TRBV5-4 and TRBJ1-5; TRBD1 might be the D (6 bases). CDR3 length equals 13 residues. The V and J ends lost 5 bases and 7 bases respectively, with 13 bases between them. Germline-derived CDR1 and CDR2 are SGHNT and YYREEE (reference sequence). CDR3 in DNA: TGTGCCAGCAGTCGCGACAGGACACAGCCCCAGCATTTT. It is translated as CASSRDRTQPQHF.

The chain recombines TRBV7-9 with TRBJ1-5; 7 bases line up with TRBD1. Germline values: CDR1 SEHNR, CDR2 FQNEAQ (reference sequence). This CDR3 has 14 amino acids. V dropped 5 bases and J dropped 5; count of bases not matched to a gene: 6. The CDR3 loop is CASSQGGRDQPQHF. CDR3 nucleotides: TGTGCCAGCAGCCAGGGGGGCAGGGATCAGCCCCAGCATTTT.

This rearrangement joins TRBV6-1 to TRBJ1-2, with 11 bases matching TRBD1. J gave up 3 bases and V 4 bases, and 4 bases lay outside the gene matches. CDR1 is MNHNS, CDR2 SASEGT, per germline. The CDR3 length is 15 residues. DNA of the CDR3: TGTGCCAGCAGTGCTCCGGGACAGGGGGACTATGGCTACACCTTC. This translates into CASSAPGQGDYGYTF.

V gene TRBV4-1 combines with J gene TRBJ1-1; maybe TRBD1 (5 bases). In germline, CDR1 is MGHRA, CDR2 YSYEKL. CDR3 length: 16 amino acids. With 0 bases removed from V and 5 bases from J, the gap between germline ends came to 16 bases. The CDR3 DNA is TGCGCCAGCAGCCAAGATGGGGAGGGGCGCAGGACTGAAGCTTTCTTT. It translates to CASSQDGEGRRTEAFF.

V usage is TRBV9 and J usage is TRBJ1-5; the match to TRBD1 covers 7 bases. This CDR3 spans 15 amino acids. V lost 0 bases and J lost 0; bases outside the gene matches: 0. The germline gives CDR1 SGDLS, CDR2 YYNGEE. The CDR3, as DNA: TGTGCCAGCAGCGTAGCAGGGGGTAGCAATCAGCCCCAGCATTTT. This translates into CASSVAGGSNQPQHF.

The chain employs TRBV30 and TRBJ1-6, with 10 positions matching TRBD1. Germline V CDR1 and CDR2: GTSNPN, SVGIG (reference sequence). The length of the CDR3 is 16 residues. Unmatched junction bases numbered 11, after V lost 4 bases and J lost 8 bases. The CDR3 bases are TGTGCCTGGACTCTTGGACAGGGGGTCGGGGATTCACCCCTCCACTTT. Its protein product is CAWTLGQGVGDSPLHF.

This rearrangement joins TRBV2 to TRBJ2-3; 12 nucleotides match TRBD1. The junction had 8 bases not matched to a gene; V was cut back by 6 bases and J by 7 bases. The CDR3 length is 15 residues. Germline V gene sequence: CDR1 SNHLY, CDR2 FYNNEI. The CDR3 loop is CASRSGQGALNTQYF. As DNA, the CDR3 is TGTGCCAGCAGGTCGGGACAGGGGGCGCTAAATACGCAGTATTTT.

The genes are TRBV5-1 and TRBJ2-1; tentative D call: TRBD1 (5 bases). Germline CDR1 is SGHRS and CDR2 is YFSETQ. This CDR3 contains 14 residues. V was shortened by 4 bases and J by 4 bases, with 12 bases between the two germline ends. CDR3 nucleotide sequence: TGCGCCAGCAGCCCCTTGACAGAGTACAATGAGCAGTTCTTC. It encodes CASSPLTEYNEQFF.

The count of this clone is one. This chain links TRBV19 with TRBJ2-2, with D unresolved. Germline CDR1 and CDR2: LNHDA and SQIVND (reference sequence). CDR3 length equals 18 residues. Trimming stripped 2 bases from V and 1 base from J, with 17 bases between. The CDR3 spells CASSIPRAPLQNTGELFF. The CDR3 DNA reads as TGTGCCAGTAGTATACCGAGAGCCCCACTACAGAACACCGGGGAGCTGTTTTTT.

The chain recombines TRBV5-5 with TRBJ1-3; the D is unclear. Germline V CDR1 and CDR2: SGHKS, YYEKEE (reference sequence). V was pared by 5 bases and J by 1 base, with 19 bases between. This CDR3 region has 17 residues. CDR3 nucleotide sequence: TGTGCCAGCAGTACGAACCTGGATACGGGATCTGGAAACACCATATATTTT. Protein product: CASSTNLDTGSGNTIYF. Combining the CDR3 with reference TRBV5-5 and TRBJ1-3 gives the whole variable domain DAGVTQSPTHLIKTRGQQVTLRCSPISGHKSVSWYQQVLGQGPQFIFQYYEKEERGRGNFPDRFSARQFPNYSSELNVNALLLGDSALYLCASSTNLDTGSGNTIYFGEGSWLTVV.

The CDR3, as DNA: TGTGCCAGCAGCTTATCCTCGGGGAGCTCCTACGAGCAGTACTTC. Its protein product is CASSLSSGSSYEQYF. The rearrangement links TRBV7-9 to TRBJ2-7, with a possible D match to TRBD2 (5 bases). Germline V gene lookup returns CDR1 SEHNR and CDR2 FQNEAQ (reference sequence). This CDR3 contains 15 residues. The V end lost 2 bases, the J end lost 0 bases, and 11 bases lay between the germline ends. Combining the CDR3 with reference TRBV7-9 and TRBJ2-7 gives the whole variable domain DTGVSQNPRHKITKRGQNVTFRCDPISEHNRLYWYRQTLGQGPEFLTYFQNEAQLEKSRLLSDRFSAERPKGSFSTLEIQRTEQGDSAMYLCASSLSSGSSYEQYFGPGTRLTVT.

The chain has TRBV4-1 and TRBJ2-7; maybe TRBD1 (6 bases). Trimming removed 3 bases at V and 0 bases at J, with 18 bases between. The CDR3 has 17 amino acids. The germline CDR1 and CDR2 sequences are MGHRA and YSYEKL. CDR3 DNA sequence: TGCGCCAGCAGCCACTCACAGGGCGGCCTGAGCTCCTACGAGCAGTACTTC. Its translation: CASSHSQGGLSSYEQYF.

This clone appeared once. This chain links TRBV2 with TRBJ1-2; D unclear. Germline V CDR1 and CDR2: SNHLY, FYNNEI. The CDR3 is made up of 15 amino acids. V dropped 4 bases and J dropped 4 bases, with 16 bases sitting between them. The CDR3 DNA follows: TGTGCCAGCAGTGTTGGACCCCCCGAGGGCTATGGCTACACCTTC. It codes for CASSVGPPEGYGYTF.

V is TRBV18 and J is TRBJ2-5; the D is unclear. The germline V gene has CDR1 KGHSH and CDR2 LQKENI. This CDR3 is built from 14 residues. V shed 6 bases and J shed 0 bases, with 11 bases lying between them. The chain's CDR3 is CASSYANDQETQYF. In DNA, the CDR3 is TGTGCCAGCTCCTATGCAAACGACCAAGAGACCCAGTACTTC. The full variable domain, completed using reference TRBV18 and TRBJ2-5, is NAGVMQNPRHLVRRRGQEARLRCSPMKGHSHVYWYRQLPEEGLKFMVYLQKENIIDESGMPKERFSAEFPKEGPSILRIQQVVRGDSAAYFCASSYANDQETQYFGPGTRLLVL.

A note on this clone: This CDR3 is also generated by other DNA sequences in the sample. J is TRBJ2-3 and V is TRBV30; 11 nucleotides match TRBD2. Germline V lookup: CDR1 GTSNPN, CDR2 SVGIG (reference sequence). The ends lost 0 bases at V and 5 bases at J; junction bases unmatched: 7. The CDR3 runs to 16 residues. CDR3 sequence (DNA): TGTGCCTGGAGTGTCGGTCTAGCGGGAGGTGGAGATACGCAGTATTTT. It translates to CAWSVGLAGGGDTQYF.

The gene calls are TRBV7-6 and TRBJ1-3, with D possibly matching TRBD1 (6 bases). Trimming cost V 5 bases and J 0 bases, with 11 bases left between them. Germline CDR1 is SGHVS and CDR2 is FNYEAQ. The CDR3 contains 15 residues. CDR3 residues: CASSPGQNSGNTIYF. In DNA, the CDR3 is TGTGCCAGCAGCCCCGGACAGAACTCTGGAAACACCATATATTTT. Full variable domain (outside the CDR3, taken from reference TRBV7-6 and TRBJ1-3): GAGVSQSPRYKVTKRGQDVALRCDPISGHVSLYWYRQALGQGPEFLTYFNYEAQQDKSGLPNDRFSAERPEGSISTLTIQRTEQRDSAMYRCASSPGQNSGNTIYFGEGSWLTVV.

This sequence joins TRBV6-5 and TRBJ1-2, with TRBD1 matching 8 bases. This CDR3 comprises 14 residues. V lost 2 bases, J lost 4 bases, and 3 bases stayed unmatched. Germline lookup yields CDR1 MNHEY and CDR2 SVGAGI. The CDR3 region has the DNA TGTGCCAGCAGTTACGACGGGACAGGCTATGGCTACACCTTC. This codes for CASSYDGTGYGYTF.

The rearrangement uses TRBV27 and TRBJ2-5; tentatively, D is TRBD2 (6 bases). CDR1 is MNHEY and CDR2 is SMNVEV in the germline V gene (reference sequence). The CDR3 has 16 residues. The V end was cut by 5 bases, the J end by 6 bases, with 22 bases between. CDR3 protein: CASSRTGTLATQTQYF. The CDR3 coding sequence is TGTGCCAGCAGTCGCACCGGGACTCTTGCCACACAGACCCAGTACTTC.

The rearrangement links TRBV18 to TRBJ1-2; TRBD1 matches at 7 bases. This CDR3 spans 12 amino acids. Germline loops: CDR1 KGHSH, CDR2 LQKENI. Trimming removed 5 bases from V and 13 bases from J; junction bases left unmatched: 10. CDR3 nucleotides: TGTGCCAGCTCATCGACAGGGAGTTGTTGCACCTTC. It is translated as CASSSTGSCCTF. Full variable domain (remainder filled in from reference TRBV18 and TRBJ1-2): NAGVMQNPRHLVRRRGQEARLRCSPMKGHSHVYWYRQLPEEGLKFMVYLQKENIIDESGMPKERFSAEFPKEGPSILRIQQVVRGDSAAYFCASSSTGSCCTFGSGTRLTVV.

This clone was picked up a small number of times. The chain carries TRBV6-1 and TRBJ1-1, with 8 bases fitting TRBD1. The CDR3 spans 15 residues. After removal of 4 bases from V and 1 base from J, the junction contained 5 bases not matched to a gene. Looked up from germline, CDR1 is MNHNS and CDR2 is SASEGT. CDR3 nucleotide sequence: TGTGCCAGCAGTGGCCTAGGGACAGGGAACACTGAAGCTTTCTTT. Residues: CASSGLGTGNTEAFF.

The rearrangement joins TRBV7-3 to TRBJ2-3; 13 nucleotides align to TRBD2. This CDR3 has 15 amino acids. The J segment lost 6 bases and the V segment lost 5 bases, leaving 5 bases of the junction unmatched. The germline V gene encodes CDR1 SGHTA and CDR2 FQGTGA. The CDR3 nucleotides read TGTGCCAGCAGCGAAGGGACTAGCGGGATGGATACGCAGTATTTT. It codes for CASSEGTSGMDTQYF.

The chain is built from TRBV6-1 and TRBJ2-1; 8 bases are shared with TRBD2. Germline CDR1 and CDR2: MNHNS and SASEGT. The CDR3 runs to 15 residues. With 7 bases clipped from V and 7 bases from J, the junction kept 12 bases outside the gene matches. The CDR3 sequence: CASTELAADHNEQFF. DNA of the CDR3: TGTGCCAGCACCGAACTAGCGGCAGATCATAATGAGCAGTTCTTC.

This clone has just one count. The chain recombines TRBV6-1 with TRBJ1-4; D is uncertain. Germline V gene data show CDR1 as MNHNS and CDR2 as SASEGT. This CDR3 comprises 17 residues. Trimming took off 0 bases at V and 0 bases at J, with 11 bases between the two ends. As DNA, the CDR3 is TGTGCCAGCAGTGAAGCGGTTACAGCTACAACTAATGAAAAACTGTTTTTT. Protein sequence: CASSEAVTATTNEKLFF.

This clone was counted a single time. This rearrangement joins TRBV4-1 to TRBJ2-7; 7 bases match TRBD1. The V gene's germline CDR1 is MGHRA and CDR2 YSYEKL. This CDR3 is built from 14 residues. Trimming took 4 bases from V and 5 from J; bases not matched to a gene: 8. The CDR3 DNA sequence: TGCGCCAGCAGCCTAGAGGACAGGATCGACGAGCAGTACTTC. It codes for CASSLEDRIDEQYF.

V and J are TRBV6-1 and TRBJ2-7, with a weak D call TRBD1 (6 bases). V lost 6 bases and J lost 3, with 15 bases in between. The CDR3 extends over 14 amino acids. Germline-derived CDR1 and CDR2 are MNHNS and SASEGT. The CDR3 region is CASSQDRGGYEQYF. The CDR3, as DNA: TGTGCCAGCAGCCAGGACAGAGGGGGCTACGAGCAGTACTTC.

This clone was counted a few times. V usage is TRBV6-6 and J usage is TRBJ2-7; 8 bases match TRBD1. The germline gives CDR1 MNHNY, CDR2 SVGAGI (reference sequence). This CDR3 has 14 residues. After removal of 6 bases from V and 5 bases from J, the junction contained 9 bases not matched to a gene. The CDR3 is CASRPRQGSDEQYF. The CDR3 DNA reads as TGTGCCAGCAGACCCCGACAGGGGTCAGACGAGCAGTACTTC.